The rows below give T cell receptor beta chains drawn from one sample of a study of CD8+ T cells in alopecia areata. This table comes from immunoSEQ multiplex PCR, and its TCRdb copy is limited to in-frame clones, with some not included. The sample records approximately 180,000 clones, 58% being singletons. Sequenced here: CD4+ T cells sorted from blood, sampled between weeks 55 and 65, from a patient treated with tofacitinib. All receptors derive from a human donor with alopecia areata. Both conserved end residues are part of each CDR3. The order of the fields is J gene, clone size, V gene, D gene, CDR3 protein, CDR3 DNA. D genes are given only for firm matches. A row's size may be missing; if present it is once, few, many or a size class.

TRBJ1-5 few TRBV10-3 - CAITDGVEQPQHF TGTGCCATCACTGACGGAGTCGAACAGCCCCAGCATTTT
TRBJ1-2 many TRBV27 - CASSFRGRDGYTF TGTGCCAGCAGTTTCCGGGGCAGGGATGGCTACACCTTC
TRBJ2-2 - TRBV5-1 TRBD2 CASSLASGAGELFF TGCGCCAGCAGCTTGGCCAGCGGGGCCGGGGAGCTGTTTTTT
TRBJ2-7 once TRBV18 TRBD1 CASSKDRYRGEQYF TGTGCCAGCTCAAAGGACAGGTATCGAGGCGAGCAGTACTTC
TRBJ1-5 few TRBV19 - CASSRTDNQPQHF TGTGCCAGTAGTCGGACAGACAATCAGCCCCAGCATTTT
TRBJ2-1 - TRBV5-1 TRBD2 CASSLALAGAKEQFF TGCGCCAGCAGCTTGGCCCTAGCGGGGGCGAAGGAGCAGTTCTTC
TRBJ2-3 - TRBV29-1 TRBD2 CSVEGLAGGTDTQYF TGCAGCGTGGAGGGACTAGCGGGGGGTACAGATACGCAGTATTTT
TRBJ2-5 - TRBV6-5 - CASSYSGGGETQYF TGTGCCAGCAGTTACTCGGGGGGCGGGGAGACCCAGTACTTC
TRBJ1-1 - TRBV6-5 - CASSSPLNTEAFF TGTGCCAGCAGTTCCCCCCTGAACACTGAAGCTTTCTTT
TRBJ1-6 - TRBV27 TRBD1 CASSLYRGSANSPLHF TGTGCCAGCAGTTTGTACAGGGGCTCTGCCAATTCACCCCTCCACTTT
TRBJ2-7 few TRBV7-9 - CASSLDGAGSYEQYF TGTGCCAGCAGCTTAGACGGGGCAGGATCCTACGAGCAGTACTTC
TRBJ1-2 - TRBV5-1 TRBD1 CASSSGTGVDGYTF TGCGCCAGCAGCTCCGGGACAGGGGTCGACGGCTACACCTTC
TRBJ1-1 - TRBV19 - CASSLVTANTEAFF TGTGCCAGTAGCCTTGTGACAGCCAACACTGAAGCTTTCTTT
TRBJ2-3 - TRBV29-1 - CSVVSQGVDTQYF TGCAGCGTTGTAAGCCAGGGTGTAGATACGCAGTATTTT
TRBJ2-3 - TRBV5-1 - CASSAAGTTDTQYF TGCGCCAGCAGCGCCGCCGGGACCACAGATACGCAGTATTTT
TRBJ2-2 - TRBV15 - CATSRDISGELFF TGTGCCACCAGCAGAGATATCAGCGGGGAGCTGTTTTTT
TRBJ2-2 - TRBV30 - CAWGRGGTGELFF TGTGCCTGGGGACGAGGGGGCACCGGGGAGCTGTTTTTT
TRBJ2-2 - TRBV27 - CASSFLSTGELFF TGTGCCAGCAGTTTCCTGTCCACCGGGGAGCTGTTTTTT
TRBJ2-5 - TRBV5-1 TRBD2 CASSTSGGETQYF TGCGCCAGCAGCACTAGCGGGGGTGAGACCCAGTACTTC
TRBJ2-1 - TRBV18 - CASSRETEGYNEQFF TGTGCCAGCTCACGGGAGACGGAGGGCTACAATGAGCAGTTCTTC
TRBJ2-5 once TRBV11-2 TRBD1 CASSLGDRAGQETQYF TGTGCCAGCAGCTTAGGCGACAGGGCCGGCCAAGAGACCCAGTACTTC
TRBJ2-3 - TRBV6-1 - CASSEVGTDTQYF TGTGCCAGCAGTGAAGTAGGAACAGATACGCAGTATTTT
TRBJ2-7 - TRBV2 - CASSGTPSYEQYF TGTGCCAGCAGTGGGACACCCTCCTACGAGCAGTACTTC
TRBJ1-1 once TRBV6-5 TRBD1 CASSSTGQGRTEAFF TGTGCCAGCAGTTCCACGGGACAGGGGAGAACTGAAGCTTTCTTT
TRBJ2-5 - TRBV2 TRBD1 CASSDDRGTQYF TGTGCCAGCAGCGATGACAGGGGGACCCAGTACTTC
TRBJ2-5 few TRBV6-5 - CASSYSGVGQETQYF TGTGCCAGCAGTTACTCAGGGGTCGGGCAAGAGACCCAGTACTTC
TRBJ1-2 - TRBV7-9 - CASSQFGQYTF TGTGCCAGCAGCCAGTTTGGGCAGTACACCTTC
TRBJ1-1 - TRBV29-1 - CSVWRFSEAFF TGCAGCGTTTGGCGGTTTAGCGAAGCTTTCTTT
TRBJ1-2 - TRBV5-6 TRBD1 CASSLAGTANGYTF TGTGCCAGCAGCTTGGCCGGGACAGCGAATGGCTACACCTTC
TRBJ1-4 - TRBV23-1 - CASHRSGKECSPRLYEKLFF TGCGCCAGCCACCGATCGGGAAAAGAGTGCAGCCCAAGGTTGTATGAAAAACTGTTTTTT
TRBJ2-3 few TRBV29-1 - CSVPPRHTSTDTQYF TGCAGCGTTCCTCCCAGACATACTAGCACAGATACGCAGTATTTT
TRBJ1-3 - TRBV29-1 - CSVSGGVGNTIYF TGCAGCGTATCCGGGGGCGTTGGAAACACCATATATTTT
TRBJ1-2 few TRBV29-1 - CSVEPRTNGYTF TGCAGCGTTGAGCCCAGGACGAATGGCTACACCTTC
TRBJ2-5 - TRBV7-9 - CASSLNPGESQYF TGTGCCAGCAGCTTAAATCCGGGGGAGAGCCAGTACTTC
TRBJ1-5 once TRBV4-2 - CASSQDGVSQPQHF TGTGCCAGCAGCCAAGACGGGGTATCTCAGCCCCAGCATTTT
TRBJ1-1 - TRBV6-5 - CASRGPTVNTEAFF TGTGCCAGCAGGGGACCGACGGTGAACACTGAAGCTTTCTTT
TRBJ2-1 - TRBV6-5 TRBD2 CASSYTSGGYNEQFF TGTGCCAGCAGTTACACTAGCGGGGGCTACAATGAGCAGTTCTTC
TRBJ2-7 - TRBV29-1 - CSVESWGYSEQYF TGCAGCGTTGAAAGTTGGGGGTACTCCGAGCAGTACTTC
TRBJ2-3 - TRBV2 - CASSDGPGTDTQYF TGTGCCAGCAGTGATGGCCCTGGCACAGATACGCAGTATTTT
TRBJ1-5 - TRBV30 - CAWSQAQRDQPQHF TGTGCCTGGAGTCAGGCCCAACGGGATCAGCCCCAGCATTTT
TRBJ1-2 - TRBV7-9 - CASSPEVIYGYTF TGTGCCAGCAGCCCGGAGGTGATCTATGGCTACACCTTC
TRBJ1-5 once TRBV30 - CAWSRDSNQPQHF TGTGCCTGGAGTCGGGACAGCAATCAGCCCCAGCATTTT
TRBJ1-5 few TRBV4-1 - CASSQPGGGSNQPQHF TGTGCCAGCAGCCAGCCCGGCGGGGGGAGCAATCAGCCCCAGCATTTT
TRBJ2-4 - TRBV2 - CASSEVFMVNKNIQYF TGTGCCAGCAGTGAAGTGTTCATGGTGAACAAAAACATTCAGTACTTC
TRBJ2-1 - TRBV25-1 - CASSESAGLSSYNEQFF TGTGCCAGCAGTGAGTCCGCCGGACTCAGCTCCTACAATGAGCAGTTCTTC
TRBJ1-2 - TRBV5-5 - CASHGVSRTHGYTF TGTGCCAGCCATGGGGTTTCAAGAACTCATGGCTACACCTTC
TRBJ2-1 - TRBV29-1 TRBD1 CSLDRGRLGEQFF TGCAGCCTGGACAGGGGACGGCTCGGTGAGCAGTTCTTC
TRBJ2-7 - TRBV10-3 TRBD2 CAISTKREDSYEQYF TGTGCCATCAGCACGAAGCGGGAGGACTCCTACGAGCAGTACTTC
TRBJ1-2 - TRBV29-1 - CSVLHYGYTF TGCAGCGTTCTCCACTATGGCTACACCTTC
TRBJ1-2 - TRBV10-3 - CAITTGQDYGYTF TGTGCCATCACAACAGGGCAGGACTATGGCTACACCTTC
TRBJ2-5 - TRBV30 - CAWSGEGGETQYF TGTGCCTGGAGTGGGGAGGGGGGAGAGACCCAGTACTTC
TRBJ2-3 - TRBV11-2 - CASSRGNRGTDTQYF TGTGCCAGCAGCCGCGGGAACAGAGGCACAGATACGCAGTATTTT
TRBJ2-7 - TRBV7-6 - CASSLGWDKAEYF TGTGCCAGCAGCTTAGGTTGGGACAAGGCAGAGTACTTC
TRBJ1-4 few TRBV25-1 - CASRERTEKLFF TGTGCCAGCAGAGAACGCACGGAAAAACTGTTTTTT
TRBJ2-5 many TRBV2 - CASSEALGGTQYF TGTGCCAGCAGTGAAGCGCTTGGCGGGACCCAGTACTTC
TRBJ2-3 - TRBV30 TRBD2 CAWRGGGDTQYF TGTGCCTGGCGGGGGGGCGGAGATACGCAGTATTTT
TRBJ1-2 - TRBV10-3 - CAIRVEAENYGYTF TGTGCCATCAGGGTAGAAGCAGAGAACTATGGCTACACCTTC